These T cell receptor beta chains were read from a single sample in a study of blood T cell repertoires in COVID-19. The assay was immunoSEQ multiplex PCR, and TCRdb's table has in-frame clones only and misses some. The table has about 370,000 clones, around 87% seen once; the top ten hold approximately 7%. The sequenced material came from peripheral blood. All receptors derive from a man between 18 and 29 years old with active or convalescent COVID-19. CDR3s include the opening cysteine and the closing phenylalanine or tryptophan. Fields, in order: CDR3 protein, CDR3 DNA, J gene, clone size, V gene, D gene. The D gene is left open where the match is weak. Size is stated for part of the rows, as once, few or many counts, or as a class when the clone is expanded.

CASSKRGGNSPLHF	TGTGCCAGCAGCAAGAGGGGGGGCAATTCACCCCTCCACTTT	TRBJ1-6	NA	TRBV21-1	NA
CASSLSGQAYQPQHF	TGTGCCAGCAGTTTATCCGGACAGGCTTATCAGCCCCAGCATTTT	TRBJ1-5	NA	TRBV27	TRBD1
CSVWVGQPYEQYF	TGCAGCGTTTGGGTGGGACAGCCCTACGAGCAGTACTTC	TRBJ2-7	NA	TRBV29-1	TRBD1
CASSFGGGTEAFF	TGTGCCAGCAGCTTTGGGGGCGGAACTGAAGCTTTCTTT	TRBJ1-1	NA	TRBV7-2	NA
CASSLTSNYGYTF	TGTGCCAGCAGTTTAACATCAAACTATGGCTACACCTTC	TRBJ1-2	NA	TRBV28	NA
CASRFSGSSPGELFF	TGTGCCAGCAGGTTTAGCGGGAGTTCACCCGGGGAGCTGTTTTTT	TRBJ2-2	NA	TRBV6-6	TRBD2
CASSPAEAEKLFF	TGTGCCAGCAGTCCCGCCGAGGCGGAAAAACTGTTTTTT	TRBJ1-4	NA	TRBV6-5	NA
CSVSFTGGYGNTIYF	TGCAGCGTTAGTTTTACGGGGGGCTACGGAAACACCATATATTTT	TRBJ1-3	NA	TRBV29-1	NA
CASRRQTGNTIYF	TGTGCCAGCAGGAGACAGACTGGAAACACCATATATTTT	TRBJ1-3	few	TRBV28	NA
CASSSLSGGPHNEQFF	TGTGCCAGCAGTTCCCTCAGCGGGGGGCCACACAATGAGCAGTTCTTC	TRBJ2-1	NA	TRBV27	TRBD2
CASSRPTGGITEAFF	TGTGCCAGCAGCCGCCCGACAGGTGGGATCACTGAAGCTTTCTTT	TRBJ1-1	NA	TRBV6-5	NA
CASSLSPSNYGYTF	TGTGCCAGCAGCTTATCCCCCAGTAACTATGGCTACACCTTC	TRBJ1-2	NA	TRBV13	NA
CASRADQGGAYEQYF	TGTGCCAGCAGAGCAGACCAGGGTGGAGCCTACGAGCAGTACTTC	TRBJ2-7	NA	TRBV27	NA
CATTGLAGGLADTQYF	TGTGCCACCACGGGGCTAGCGGGAGGTCTGGCAGATACGCAGTATTTT	TRBJ2-3	NA	TRBV5-4	TRBD2
CASSPETGVGTEAFF	TGTGCCAGCTCACCCGAGACAGGGGTGGGCACTGAAGCTTTCTTT	TRBJ1-1	NA	TRBV18	TRBD1
CATSRIELREQYF	TGTGCCACCAGCAGAATCGAGCTCCGGGAGCAGTACTTC	TRBJ2-7	once	TRBV15	NA
CASSQGLILYEQYF	TGTGCCAGCAGCCAGGGACTTATCCTGTACGAGCAGTACTTC	TRBJ2-7	NA	TRBV6-5	NA
CASSWGLAGDINNEQFF	TGTGCCAGCAGCTGGGGACTAGCGGGGGATATAAACAATGAGCAGTTCTTC	TRBJ2-1	NA	TRBV7-9	TRBD2
CASSPKAGGPETDTQYF	TGTGCCAGCTCACCCAAAGCGGGAGGGCCCGAGACAGATACGCAGTATTTT	TRBJ2-3	NA	TRBV18	TRBD2
CASSLGAGGDEQFF	TGTGCCAGCAGCTTAGGGGCGGGGGGCGATGAGCAGTTCTTC	TRBJ2-1	few	TRBV11-1	TRBD2
CASTRDRGLNEAFF	TGTGCCAGCACCCGGGACAGGGGGCTGAATGAAGCTTTCTTT	TRBJ1-1	NA	TRBV2	TRBD1
CASSQGIQNEQYF	TGCGCCAGCAGCCAAGGAATACAAAACGAGCAGTACTTC	TRBJ2-7	NA	TRBV4-1	NA
CASSLQGLADNEQFF	TGTGCCAGCAGCTTACAGGGACTAGCGGACAATGAGCAGTTCTTC	TRBJ2-1	NA	TRBV7-3	TRBD2
CASSLQPPGGSEQYF	TGTGCCAGCAGCTTACAACCCCCGGGGGGCAGCGAGCAGTACTTC	TRBJ2-7	NA	TRBV7-2	NA
CASSSADRHPGNTIYF	TGTGCCAGCAGCTCTGCCGACAGGCACCCTGGAAACACCATATATTTT	TRBJ1-3	NA	TRBV7-9	NA
CASSASGSPTDTQYF	TGTGCCAGCAGCGCCAGCGGGAGCCCCACAGATACGCAGTATTTT	TRBJ2-3	NA	TRBV7-8	TRBD2
CASSPRLQGAGNEQFF	TGTGCCAGCTCACCAAGGCTTCAGGGAGCGGGCAATGAGCAGTTCTTC	TRBJ2-1	NA	TRBV18	NA
CASSLGFSGGAQETQYF	TGCGCCAGCAGCTTGGGGTTTAGCGGGGGGGCCCAAGAGACCCAGTACTTC	TRBJ2-5	NA	TRBV5-1	TRBD2
CASSPKGRGLAGGHEQYF	TGTGCCAGCAGTCCCAAAGGGAGGGGACTAGCGGGAGGGCACGAGCAGTACTTC	TRBJ2-7	NA	TRBV14	TRBD2
CASSWDSDNEQFF	TGCGCCAGCAGCTGGGACAGCGACAATGAGCAGTTCTTC	TRBJ2-1	NA	TRBV5-1	TRBD1
CSVPTGRSYEQYF	TGCAGCGTTCCGACAGGGCGCTCCTACGAGCAGTACTTC	TRBJ2-7	NA	TRBV29-1	TRBD1
CASGPWGAEAFF	TGTGCCAGCGGTCCCTGGGGCGCTGAAGCTTTCTTT	TRBJ1-1	NA	TRBV27	NA
CASSSEGGGTEAFF	TGTGCCAGCAGCTCTGAAGGGGGGGGAACTGAAGCTTTCTTT	TRBJ1-1	NA	TRBV11-2	NA
CASSSLGSGRAFNEQFF	TGTGCCAGCAGTTCCTTGGGGAGCGGGAGGGCCTTTAATGAGCAGTTCTTC	TRBJ2-1	once	TRBV6-2/TRBV6-3	TRBD2
CASSLARGRQFF	TGTGCCAGCAGTCTCGCTAGGGGGAGGCAGTTCTTC	TRBJ2-1	NA	TRBV27	NA
CASSQDLGGEKLFF	TGTGCCAGCAGCCAAGATTTAGGAGGGGAAAAACTGTTTTTT	TRBJ1-4	NA	TRBV3-1/TRBV3-2	NA
CASSDETGGPRNTEAFF	TGTGCCAGCAGTGATGAGACAGGGGGCCCTCGGAACACTGAAGCTTTCTTT	TRBJ1-1	NA	TRBV2	TRBD1
CASSGTENQPQHF	TGTGCCAGTTCCGGGACAGAGAATCAGCCCCAGCATTTT	TRBJ1-5	NA	TRBV18	TRBD1
CASRGTGARELFF	TGTGCCAGCAGGGGGACAGGGGCGAGGGAGCTGTTTTTT	TRBJ2-2	NA	TRBV27	TRBD1
CASSPRTSWRETQYF	TGTGCCAGCAGCCCGAGGACATCGTGGCGAGAGACCCAGTACTTC	TRBJ2-5	NA	TRBV7-2	NA
CASSEPGGWETQYF	TGTGCCAGCAGTGAACCGGGAGGGTGGGAGACCCAGTACTTC	TRBJ2-5	NA	TRBV25-1	TRBD2
CASSSYSGREYTGELFF	TGTGCCAGCAGTTCCTATAGCGGGAGGGAGTACACCGGGGAGCTGTTTTTT	TRBJ2-2	NA	TRBV28	TRBD2
CATSNVAGGYEQYF	TGTGCCACCAGCAACGTAGCGGGAGGCTACGAGCAGTACTTC	TRBJ2-7	NA	TRBV15	TRBD2
CASSVQGSSYNSPLHF	TGTGCCAGCAGCGTACAGGGGAGCTCCTATAATTCACCCCTCCACTTT	TRBJ1-6	NA	TRBV28	TRBD1
CASSGKTGDYNRRSYNEQFF	TGTGCCAGTAGTGGAAAGACAGGGGATTATAATCGAAGGTCCTACAATGAGCAGTTCTTC	TRBJ2-1	NA	TRBV19	TRBD1
CAPFACGGGYEQYF	TGTGCCCCCTTCGCCTGTGGAGGAGGTTACGAGCAGTACTTC	TRBJ2-7	NA	TRBV6-7	NA
CASSHSNQPQHF	TGTGCCAGCAGCCATAGCAATCAGCCCCAGCATTTT	TRBJ1-5	once	TRBV5-6	NA
CASSDPVARGPYNEQFF	TGTGCCAGCAGTGACCCCGTAGCGCGGGGGCCCTACAATGAGCAGTTCTTC	TRBJ2-1	NA	TRBV25-1	NA
CASSQVSSGPYEQYF	TGCGCCAGCAGCCAAGTGTCTAGCGGACCCTACGAGCAGTACTTC	TRBJ2-7	NA	TRBV4-1	TRBD2
CASSQSPDRGLGEQYF	TGTGCCAGCAGCCAATCCCCGGACAGGGGGCTAGGCGAGCAGTACTTC	TRBJ2-7	NA	TRBV4-2	TRBD1
CASSDTRGIGFF	TGTGCCAGTAGCGACACTAGAGGCATTGGGTTCTTC	TRBJ2-1	NA	TRBV19	NA
CASSRRGDIIGNEQFF	TGTGCCAGCTCTCGACGAGGGGACATTATCGGCAATGAGCAGTTCTTC	TRBJ2-1	once	TRBV18	NA
CASSVARGANTGELFF	TGTGCCAGCAGCGTAGCCAGGGGGGCCAACACCGGGGAGCTGTTTTTT	TRBJ2-2	NA	TRBV9	NA
CASSSLGLAGITDTQYF	TGTGCCAGCAGCTCCCTCGGACTAGCGGGGATCACAGATACGCAGTATTTT	TRBJ2-3	NA	TRBV28	TRBD2
CSTGFTDTQYF	TGCAGCACCGGTTTCACAGATACGCAGTATTTT	TRBJ2-3	NA	TRBV20-1	NA
CASSPPGQTYEQYF	TGTGCCAGCAGCCCGCCGGGACAGACCTACGAGCAGTACTTC	TRBJ2-7	NA	TRBV7-2	TRBD1
CASSAGQSQETQYF	TGTGCCAGCAGCGCAGGACAGTCCCAAGAGACCCAGTACTTC	TRBJ2-5	NA	TRBV9	NA
CASSLREGLNQPQHF	TGTGCCAGCAGCTTACGGGAGGGGCTCAATCAGCCCCAGCATTTT	TRBJ1-5	NA	TRBV7-6	NA
CASSHYRAPYNEQFF	TGTGCCAGCAGCCACTACAGGGCACCCTACAATGAGCAGTTCTTC	TRBJ2-1	NA	TRBV3-1/TRBV3-2	NA
CSASEREAPYNEQFF	TGCAGTGCTAGTGAGCGGGAGGCCCCCTACAATGAGCAGTTCTTC	TRBJ2-1	NA	TRBV20-1	TRBD2